The following is a TCR beta chain sequence with its context. Its antigen remains unknown. The study made its TCR cDNA through 5'RACE template switching. That step introduced a universal primer site along with UMIs. TCRdb independently ran MiXCR on the 5' RACE reads; one entry per CDR3 protein. The table lists hundreds of thousands of distinct CDR3 sequences, 18% of them singletons. The sample belongs to a study of T cells after yellow fever vaccination. Study-wide results and limits: FACS-sorted repertoires might harbor abundant contaminating clonotypes from the bulk population. The CD4 compartment and the CD8 compartment contained a small share of clonotypes in common.

This CDR3 is built from 13 residues. Germline loops: CDR1 MNHEY, CDR2 SVGAGI. Trimming pared 6 bases from V and 5 bases from J, leaving 13 bases between. This TCR came from a young man who received the YFV17D yellow fever vaccine. Source: PBMCs, taken before the yellow fever booster vaccination. The chain links TRBV6-5 to TRBJ1-1; the D gene is possibly TRBD1 (5 bases). This chain's CDR3 is CASSFRQLTEAFF. The CDR3 DNA follows: TGTGCCAGCAGCTTTCGACAGCTGACTGAAGCTTTCTTT.